Following are 25 T cell receptor beta chains from one sample sequenced in a study of cytomegalovirus exposure and HLA in healthy donors. The PCR contained 60 Vbeta and 13 Jbeta primers. The assay was immunoSEQ multiplex PCR, and TCRdb's table has in-frame clones only and misses some. This sample has over 150,000 clones, with 80% found just once. Sequencing input: PBMCs. These receptors all stem from a boy between 10 and 17 years old in good health and CMV-seronegative.

This clone has more than one count but fewer than ten. The chain links TRBV13 to TRBJ1-6, with a weak D call TRBD1 (6 bases). Germline V gene data show CDR1 as PRHDT and CDR2 as FYEKMQ (reference sequence). This CDR3 has 19 amino acids. With 0 bases removed from V and 6 bases from J, the gap between germline ends came to 21 bases. In nucleotides, the CDR3 is TGTGCCAGCAGCTTAGGCCGACCCGAGGGGGAAGGTTTTAATTCACCCCTCCACTTT. As protein: CASSLGRPEGEGFNSPLHF.

The CDR3 loop reads CASSLTPLENTEAFF. CDR3 nucleotides: TGTGCCAGCAGCTTGACGCCGCTAGAGAACACTGAAGCTTTCTTT. The chain has TRBV5-4 and TRBJ1-1, with D hard to call. V was pared by 1 base and J by 1 base, with 11 bases between. The CDR3 runs to 15 residues. Germline V gene sequence: CDR1 SGHNT, CDR2 YYREEE (reference sequence).

This chain uses TRBV6-6 with TRBJ1-2; 9 nucleotides line up with TRBD1. Germline V gives CDR1 MNHNY, CDR2 SVGAGI (reference sequence). After removal of 8 bases from V and 4 bases from J, the junction contained 11 bases not matched to a gene. CDR3 length: 15 residues. This chain's CDR3 is CASRQQDRGIYGYTF. The DNA of the CDR3 is TGTGCCAGCCGACAACAGGACAGGGGTATCTATGGCTACACCTTC.

The genes are TRBV5-4 and TRBJ1-2; tentatively, D is TRBD1 (5 bases). The CDR3 is made up of 14 amino acids. V lost 0 bases and J lost 4, with 10 bases in between. Germline CDR1 reads SGHNT; CDR2 reads YYREEE (reference sequence). DNA for the CDR3: TGTGCCAGCAGCTTGGCCGACAGTTTCTATGGCTACACCTTC. This translates into CASSLADSFYGYTF. Full variable domain (outside the CDR3, taken from reference TRBV5-4 and TRBJ1-2): ETGVTQSPTHLIKTRGQQVTLRCSSQSGHNTVSWYQQALGQGPQFIFQYYREEENGRGNFPPRFSGLQFPNYSSELNVNALELDDSALYLCASSLADSFYGYTFGSGTRLTVV.

The chain employs TRBV11-2 and TRBJ2-2; 10 nucleotides match TRBD2. Germline lookup yields CDR1 SGHAT and CDR2 FQNNGV. Trimming took 6 bases from V and 4 from J; bases not matched to a gene: 14. The CDR3 extends over 18 amino acids. The CDR3 reads CASRTIIPSGGATGELFF. In DNA form, the CDR3 reads TGTGCCAGCAGAACCATAATACCTAGCGGGGGTGCCACCGGGGAGCTGTTTTTT.

The chain has TRBV5-6 and TRBJ2-3, with 16 bases aligning to TRBD2. Germline V lookup: CDR1 SGHDT, CDR2 YYEEEE. After removal of 4 bases from V and 2 bases from J, the junction contained 4 bases not matched to a gene. The CDR3 length is 17 residues. CDR3: CASSGTSGGVYTDTQYF. As DNA, the CDR3 is TGTGCCAGCAGCGGGACTAGCGGGGGGGTTTACACAGATACGCAGTATTTT.

This rearrangement joins TRBV5-1 to TRBJ1-3; tentatively, D is TRBD1 (6 bases). Germline V gives CDR1 SGHRS, CDR2 YFSETQ. This CDR3 is 18 amino acids long. Deletions cut 2 bases from V and 1 base from J, with 19 bases between. The DNA of the CDR3 is TGCGCCAGCAGCTTTCGGCAAGAAACAGGGAGATCTGGAAACACCATATATTTT. The encoded protein is CASSFRQETGRSGNTIYF.

J is TRBJ1-2 and V is TRBV5-6; D remains ambiguous. Germline lookup yields CDR1 SGHDT and CDR2 YYEEEE. Trimming pared 1 base from V and 3 bases from J, leaving 7 bases between. The CDR3 sequence is 13 residues long. The CDR3: CASSLYADYGYTF. Written as DNA, the CDR3 is TGTGCCAGCAGCTTGTATGCGGACTATGGCTACACCTTC.

The V call is TRBV5-4, the J call TRBJ2-2; 9 positions match TRBD2. The ends lost 0 bases at V and 3 bases at J; junction bases unmatched: 3. The CDR3 runs to 16 residues. CDR1 and CDR2 from the germline V gene are SGHNT and YYREEE (reference sequence). In DNA form, the CDR3 reads TGTGCCAGCAGCTTGGTCCGCGGGAGGGACACCGGGGAGCTGTTTTTT. As protein: CASSLVRGRDTGELFF. Based on the CDR3 plus reference TRBV5-4 and TRBJ2-2, the full variable domain is ETGVTQSPTHLIKTRGQQVTLRCSSQSGHNTVSWYQQALGQGPQFIFQYYREEENGRGNFPPRFSGLQFPNYSSELNVNALELDDSALYLCASSLVRGRDTGELFFGEGSRLTVL.

The chain links TRBV9 to TRBJ2-1; D possibly corresponds to TRBD2 (5 bases). Germline V CDR1 and CDR2: SGDLS, YYNGEE. V lost 0 bases and J 0 bases, leaving 10 bases between the germline ends. CDR3 length: 16 amino acids. CDR3 nucleotides: TGTGCCAGCAGCGTAGAGGACTTTAGCTCCTACAATGAGCAGTTCTTC. The encoded protein is CASSVEDFSSYNEQFF.

This sequence joins TRBV30 and TRBJ1-1; D unclear. V shed 3 bases and J shed 1 base, with 6 bases lying between them. The CDR3 extends over 12 amino acids. Per the germline V gene, CDR1 is GTSNPN and CDR2 is SVGIG (reference sequence). The CDR3 nucleotides read TGTGCCTGGAGAGCCACGAACACTGAAGCTTTCTTT. Protein product: CAWRATNTEAFF.

The gene calls are TRBV30 and TRBJ2-3; 10 positions match TRBD2. The germline V gene encodes CDR1 GTSNPN and CDR2 SVGIG (reference sequence). This CDR3 is 15 amino acids long. V was clipped by 0 bases and J by 6 bases; unmatched bases: 6. CDR3 in amino acids: CAWSVLAGALDTQYF. CDR3 bases: TGTGCCTGGAGTGTTCTAGCGGGAGCGTTGGATACGCAGTATTTT.

V usage is TRBV13 and J usage is TRBJ2-1; D gene unclear. Germline assignment: CDR1 PRHDT and CDR2 FYEKMQ (reference sequence). CDR3 length: 15 residues. Trimming took 5 bases from V and 0 from J, leaving 11 bases between them. The CDR3: CASSPSYSSYNEQFF. CDR3 nucleotide sequence: TGTGCCAGCAGCCCCTCCTATAGCTCCTACAATGAGCAGTTCTTC.

In the case of this clone: At one end, the junction sequence differs from germline, possibly due to a read error. CDR3 DNA sequence: TGTTCCAGCAGCTTGGGAGCCTCTGGAAACACCATATATTTT. This codes for CSSSLGASGNTIYF. The chain links TRBV7-9 to TRBJ1-3; D unclear. The CDR3 totals 14 residues. Germline V gene sequence: CDR1 SEHNR, CDR2 FQNEAQ (reference sequence). Using reference TRBV7-9 and TRBJ1-3 for the parts outside the CDR3, the full variable domain is DTGVSQNPRHKITKRGQNVTFRCDPISEHNRLYWYRQTLGQGPEFLTYFQNEAQLEKSRLLSDRFSAERPKGSFSTLEIQRTEQGDSAMYLCSSSLGASGNTIYFGEGSWLTVV.

The gene calls are TRBV30 and TRBJ2-1; 16 bases map to TRBD2. Per the germline V gene, CDR1 is GTSNPN and CDR2 is SVGIG (reference sequence). V lost 6 bases and J lost 9; bases outside the gene matches: 14. CDR3 length: 17 amino acids. The CDR3 spells CACTPEGLAGGRGEQFF. The CDR3 region has the DNA TGTGCCTGCACACCCGAGGGACTAGCGGGAGGGAGGGGTGAGCAGTTCTTC.

The chain is built from TRBV2 and TRBJ2-2; D is possibly TRBD2 (6 bases). CDR3 size: 14 residues. Germline V lookup: CDR1 SNHLY, CDR2 FYNNEI. V lost 5 bases to trimming and J lost 4 bases, with 11 bases between them. CDR3 protein: CASSYGGSTGELFF. CDR3 DNA: TGTGCCAGCAGTTACGGGGGTAGCACCGGGGAGCTGTTTTTT.

V is TRBV27 and J is TRBJ2-2, with D perhaps matching TRBD2 (7 bases). Looked up from germline, CDR1 is MNHEY and CDR2 is SMNVEV (reference sequence). The CDR3 length is 14 residues. V lost 9 bases and J 0 bases, leaving 11 bases between the germline ends. The CDR3 region has the DNA TGTGCCAGTTGGCGGGGGCCGAACACCGGGGAGCTGTTTTTT. It codes for CASWRGPNTGELFF.

This chain connects TRBV4-1 to TRBJ1-5; 7 positions agree with TRBD1. Germline lookup yields CDR1 MGHRA and CDR2 YSYEKL. This CDR3 region has 17 residues. V gave up 0 bases and J gave up 6 bases; unmatched junction bases: 11. In nucleotides, the CDR3 is TGCGCCAGCAGCCAAGAGGGTGACAGGGTCGTTGTTCAGCCCCAGCATTTT. This translates into CASSQEGDRVVVQPQHF.

The rearrangement uses TRBV5-5 and TRBJ2-5, with D perhaps matching TRBD2 (7 bases). The ends were cut back, 4 bases at V and 4 bases at J, with 17 bases in the middle. The CDR3 totals 15 residues. Per germline, CDR1 SGHKS and CDR2 YYEKEE (reference sequence). The CDR3 DNA follows: TGTGCCAGCAGCACGGGTGGGGGGGGCGGAGAGACCCAGTACTTC. Protein: CASSTGGGGGETQYF.

Comments on this clone: A junction end diverges from the germline sequence, so it may reflect a read error. This chain links TRBV7-9 with TRBJ2-1, with 9 bases identical to TRBD2. This CDR3 has 16 amino acids. Germline loops: CDR1 SEHNR, CDR2 FQNEAQ (reference sequence). CDR3 sequence reads: CSSGLLAGPWGNEQFF. The CDR3 DNA is TGTTCCAGCGGGCTGCTAGCGGGGCCCTGGGGCAATGAGCAGTTCTTC.

The CDR3 bases are TGTGCCAGCAGCGTAGAGGGGGCGCCCGGAAACACCATATATTTT. It codes for CASSVEGAPGNTIYF. This rearrangement joins TRBV9 to TRBJ1-3; 7 bases are shared with TRBD1. The CDR3 runs 15 residues. The V segment lost 0 bases and the J segment 4 bases; nucleotides outside the gene matches: 4. Germline V CDR1 and CDR2: SGDLS, YYNGEE.

V gene TRBV19 combines with J gene TRBJ2-7; TRBD2 matches at 8 bases. The CDR3 is 16 residues long. J was trimmed by 0 bases and V by 7 bases; bases with no gene match: 11. Germline-derived CDR1 and CDR2 are LNHDA and SQIVND (reference sequence). The CDR3 nucleotides are TGTGCCAGTACCTCACAGCCGGGGGGGGGCTCCTACGAGCAGTACTTC. It encodes CASTSQPGGGSYEQYF.

The V gene is TRBV6-4, the J gene TRBJ2-3; 13 positions match TRBD2. The trim removed 5 bases at V and 3 bases at J, leaving 5 bases unmatched. CDR3 length: 16 residues. The germline gives CDR1 MRHNA, CDR2 SNTAGT. CDR3 nucleotides: TGTGCCAGCAGTCCGGGGACTAGCGGGGCGACAGATACGCAGTATTTT. This codes for CASSPGTSGATDTQYF.

V and J are TRBV5-1 and TRBJ1-2, with TRBD1 identical over 8 bases. The ends lost 2 bases at V and 3 bases at J; junction bases unmatched: 9. The germline V gene has CDR1 SGHRS and CDR2 YFSETQ. The CDR3 sequence is 16 residues long. CDR3 coding DNA: TGCGCCAGCAGCTTATATGGACAGGGATCTTACTATGGCTACACCTTC. Translated, it gives CASSLYGQGSYYGYTF.

The V call is TRBV7-6, the J call TRBJ1-4, with TRBD1 matching 10 bases. The CDR3 is 15 residues long. Trimming took 4 bases from V and 4 from J; bases not matched to a gene: 3. Germline lookup yields CDR1 SGHVS and CDR2 FNYEAQ. The CDR3 loop is CASSSTGGFNEKLFF. As DNA, the CDR3 is TGTGCCAGCAGCTCGACAGGGGGCTTTAATGAAAAACTGTTTTTT.